This T cell receptor (beta chain) was sequenced during a study of PD-1 blockade in classical Hodgkin lymphoma. Whole-study findings and limits: Repertoire difference causes, possibly disease activity or prior therapy, remain undefined.

Trimming removed 4 bases from V and 5 bases from J; junction bases left unmatched: 6. Germline assignment: CDR1 KGHSH and CDR2 LQKENI. CDR3 length equals 14 residues. The table came from immunoSEQ multiplex PCR; TCRdb's copy has only in-frame clones and leaves some out. This sample carries about 23,000 clones, roughly nine tenths of them seen once, and the ten largest clones take over 0.35%. Notes on this clone: The target antigen is unknown.

Time point in this sample: newly diagnosed, previously untreated cHL patient sample. Starting with thawed PBMCs, CD4+ T cells were purified by magnetic negative selection. Comparison relied on PBMCs that came from newly diagnosed, untreated classical Hodgkin lymphoma. This TCR came from a human donor with classical Hodgkin lymphoma. The sample taken for sequencing was CD4+ T cells from blood. The V call is TRBV18, the J call TRBJ2-5; 8 nucleotides match TRBD1. The CDR3 nucleotides are TGTGCCAGCTCACAACGACAGGGGAGCGAGACCCAGTACTTC. Translation: CASSQRQGSETQYF.